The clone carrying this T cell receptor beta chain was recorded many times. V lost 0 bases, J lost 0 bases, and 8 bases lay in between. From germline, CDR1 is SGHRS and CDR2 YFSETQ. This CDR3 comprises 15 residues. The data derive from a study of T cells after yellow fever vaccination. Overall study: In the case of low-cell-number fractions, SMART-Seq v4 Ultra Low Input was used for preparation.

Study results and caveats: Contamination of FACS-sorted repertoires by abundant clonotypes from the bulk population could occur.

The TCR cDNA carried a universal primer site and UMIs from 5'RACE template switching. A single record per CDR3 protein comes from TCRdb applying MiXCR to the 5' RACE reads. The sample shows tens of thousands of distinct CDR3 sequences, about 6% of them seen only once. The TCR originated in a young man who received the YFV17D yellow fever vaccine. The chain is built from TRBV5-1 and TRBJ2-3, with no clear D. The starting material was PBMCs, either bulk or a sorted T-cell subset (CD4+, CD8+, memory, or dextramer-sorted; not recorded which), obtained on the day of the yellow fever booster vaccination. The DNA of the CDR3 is TGCGCCAGCAGCTTGGACGGACGTAGCACAGATACGCAGTATTTT. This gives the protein CASSLDGRSTDTQYF.